This paragraph covers one TCR beta chain sequence. Germline values: CDR1 SGHTA, CDR2 FQGTGA. The CDR3 runs to 13 residues. Trimming shortened V by 4 bases and J by 0 bases, and 6 bases separated the two germline ends. The data stem from a study of T cell changes during pregnancy in multiple sclerosis. The method was immunoSEQ multiplex PCR; TCRdb's version includes in-frame clones alone and lacks a portion of them. The data contain 55,000 to 70,000 clones, 88% of them seen just once; the ten biggest clones take up around 0.4%. Here the sequenced sample was CD4+ T cells from peripheral blood mononuclear cells, taken in the third trimester of pregnancy. The clonotype originates from a female donor with multiple sclerosis, enrolled in a pregnancy study. The V call is TRBV7-3, the J call TRBJ1-1; D not certain. CDR3 protein: CASSSELNTEAFF. The DNA of the CDR3 is TGTGCCAGCAGCTCCGAGTTGAACACTGAAGCTTTCTTT.